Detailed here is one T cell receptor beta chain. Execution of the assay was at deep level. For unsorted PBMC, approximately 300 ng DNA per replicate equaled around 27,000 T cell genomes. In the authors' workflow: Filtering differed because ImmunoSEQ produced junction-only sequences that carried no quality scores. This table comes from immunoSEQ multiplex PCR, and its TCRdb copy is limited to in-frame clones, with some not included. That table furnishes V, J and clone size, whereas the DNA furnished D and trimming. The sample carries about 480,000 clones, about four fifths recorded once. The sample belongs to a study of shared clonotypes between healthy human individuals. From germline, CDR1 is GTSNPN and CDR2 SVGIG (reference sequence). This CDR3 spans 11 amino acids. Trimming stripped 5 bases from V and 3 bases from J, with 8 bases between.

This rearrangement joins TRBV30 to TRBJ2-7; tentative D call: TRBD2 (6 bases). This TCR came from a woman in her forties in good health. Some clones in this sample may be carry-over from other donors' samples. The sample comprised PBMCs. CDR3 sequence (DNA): TGTGCCTGGGGGGACTTCTACGAGCAGTACTTC. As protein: CAWGDFYEQYF.